The 23 T cell receptor beta chains presented below share a single source sample, sequenced in a study of tumor-infiltrating lymphocytes in primary liver carcinoma. Unsorted bulk tissue of roughly 17-33 mg yielded co-extracted RNA and DNA. TCR beta cDNA came from approximately 0.55 ug total RNA, primed with a constant-region primer. Researchers made the TCR beta libraries by running three nested multiplex PCR rounds with slightly modified ARM-PCR. Forward primers for TRBV1-TRBV30 and a C-beta reverse primer served the first two PCR rounds, at about 9 cycles each. In TCRdb, the multiplex PCR reads were re-called with MiXCR into one record per CDR3 protein. The sample consists of 100,000 or so distinct CDR3 sequences, 55% to 70% of them appearing once. Sequencing was performed on liver tumor tissue from sampling region 5. Subset defined: tumor region T5, tumor centre. Every receptor here comes from a woman between 55 and 75 years old with primary liver carcinoma and hepatitis B virus infection.

For this clonotype: A single base separates this from a much larger clone, so it may be a read error. The J gene is TRBJ2-5, the V gene TRBV10-3; D possibly corresponds to TRBD1 (7 bases). The germline V gene encodes CDR1 ENHRY and CDR2 SYGVKD. This CDR3 contains 16 residues. Here the CDR3 reads CAISEEGASVKETRYF. The CDR3 region has the DNA TGTGCCATCAGTGAGGAGGGGGCTAGCGTAAAAGAGACCCGGTACTTC.

To note about this clonotype: A much larger clone sits a single nucleotide away, making a read error possible. V gene TRBV10-3 combines with J gene TRBJ2-3; TRBD1 agrees at 9 bases. The V gene's germline CDR1 is ENHRY and CDR2 SYGVKD. The CDR3 loop spans 15 amino acids. In DNA, the CDR3 is TGTGCCATCAGTGCGGGACAGGGCGGTAGAGATACGCAGTTTTTT. This gives the protein CAISAGQGGRDTQFF.

This sequence joins TRBV19 and TRBJ1-1, with unresolved D. V was pared by 4 bases and J by 1 base, with 13 bases between. The CDR3 extends over 15 amino acids. Germline lookup yields CDR1 LNHDA and CDR2 SQIVND (reference sequence). The CDR3 sequence: CASSTKGSGNTEAFF. The DNA for the CDR3 is TGTGCCAGTAGTACCAAGGGTTCTGGGAACACTGAAGCTTTCTTT.

This clonotype was observed at least ten times. V is TRBV4-1 and J is TRBJ2-5; D remains ambiguous. V was trimmed by 4 bases and J by 2 bases, leaving 11 bases between them. The length of the CDR3 is 14 residues. Germline CDR1 is MGHRA and CDR2 is YSYEKL. DNA for the CDR3: TGCGCCAGCAGCCCATCTAGAGGTCAAGAGACCCAGTACTTC. It translates to CASSPSRGQETQYF.

Notes on this clonotype: One end of the junction does not line up with germline, which may come from a read error. This rearrangement joins TRBV12-3 or TRBV12-4 to TRBJ1-5; a possible D gene is TRBD1 (6 bases). The J call is in doubt because the DNA end fits TRBJ2-3 better. The CDR3 contains 15 residues. DNA for the CDR3: TGTGCCTGCAGCCCAACAGGGAATAGCAATCAACCCCAGTATTTT. This translates into CACSPTGNSNQPQYF.

This clonotype appeared many times. The V gene is TRBV12-5, the J gene TRBJ2-5; a possible D gene is TRBD2 (6 bases). This CDR3 is 13 amino acids long. V was pared by 3 bases and J by 5 bases, with 10 bases between. Germline V gives CDR1 LGHNT, CDR2 FRNRAP. In DNA form, the CDR3 reads TGTGCTAGTGGTTTCGACGCGGGGGAGACCCAGTACTTC. It is translated as CASGFDAGETQYF.

A remark on this clonotype: This is likely a read error, given that the CDR3 carries no conserved phenylalanine or tryptophan at its end. CDR3 protein: CASSQDVRRESDEQFL. The CDR3 DNA reads as TGCGCCAGCAGCCAAGATGTAAGGCGGGAGTCCGATGAGCAGTTCCTC. The chain has TRBV4-1 and TRBJ2-1; 7 bases agree with TRBD2. The germline CDR1 and CDR2 sequences are MGHRA and YSYEKL. The CDR3 extends over 16 amino acids. The trim removed 0 bases at V and 8 bases at J, leaving 10 bases unmatched.

As concerns this clonotype: A read error may produce the germline difference seen at one junction end. The CDR3 region is CSIEGGAQETQYF. The CDR3 region has the DNA TGCAGCATTGAGGGTGGGGCCCAAGAGACCCAATACTTC. The rearrangement joins TRBV29-1 to TRBJ2-5; perhaps D is TRBD1 or TRBD2 (5 bases each). The germline CDR1 and CDR2 sequences are SQVTM and ANQGSEA. CDR3 length equals 13 residues.

As for this clonotype: It is likely a read error, because the conserved phenylalanine at the end of the CDR3 is missing. This chain links TRBV11-1 with TRBJ2-2; D might be TRBD1 or TRBD2, each matching 5 bases. Germline V gives CDR1 SGHAT, CDR2 FQDESV (reference sequence). CDR3 size: 17 residues. As DNA, the CDR3 is TGTGCCGGCAGGGAAAGAACGGGATCCGCGAACACCGGGGAGCTGTTTTCT. Translation gives CAGRERTGSANTGELFS.

As concerns this clonotype: Compared with germline, one end of the junction differs, possibly owing to a read error. The CDR3 here is CVSYPVAGSSEQFF. Written as DNA, the CDR3 is TGCGTCAGCTACCCTGTCGCGGGATCTAGTGAGCAGTTCTTC. The V call is TRBV5-1, the J call TRBJ2-1; TRBD2 might be the D (6 bases). This CDR3 has 14 residues. The germline gives CDR1 SGHRS, CDR2 YFSETQ.

As concerns this clonotype: The junction and the germline gene differ at one end; a read error may be behind it. This sequence joins TRBV11-3 and TRBJ2-2; 7 bases agree with TRBD1. Germline values: CDR1 SGHNT, CDR2 YENEEA. The CDR3 spans 14 residues. Here the CDR3 DNA reads TGTGCCAGCAGCTTAGCAGGGGACACAGGGGAGCTTTTTTTT. This codes for CASSLAGDTGELFF.

In its sample, this clonotype was seen a few times. The chain couples TRBV28 to TRBJ1-2, with no clear D. V lost 8 bases and J 0 bases, leaving 10 bases between the germline ends. The CDR3 is made up of 13 amino acids. Germline values: CDR1 MDHEN, CDR2 SYDVKM. The CDR3 protein is CASGWSPNYGYTF. The CDR3 region has the DNA TGTGCCAGCGGATGGTCCCCTAACTATGGCTACACCTTC.

As regards this clonotype: One junction end does not reproduce the germline sequence, and a read error may be involved. The chain couples TRBV29-1 to TRBJ2-1; D gene uncertain. Germline CDR1 reads SQVTM; CDR2 reads ANQGSEA. This CDR3 comprises 11 residues. The CDR3 region has the DNA TGCAGGGTAAATGTATACAATGAGCACTTCTTC. Amino acids: CRVNVYNEHFF.

This clonotype was recorded many times. The genes are TRBV5-4 and TRBJ2-1, with 10 nucleotides matching TRBD2. This CDR3 is built from 16 residues. Trimming removed 3 bases from V and 16 bases from J; junction bases left unmatched: 19. Germline lookup yields CDR1 SGHNT and CDR2 YYREEE (reference sequence). CDR3 sequence reads: CASSWTSGRGRISRFF. In DNA, the CDR3 is TGTGCCAGCAGCTGGACGAGCGGGAGGGGCCGGATAAGTCGATTCTTC.

To note about this clonotype: A much larger clone lies one base from this, so it may be a read error. This rearrangement joins TRBV7-8 to TRBJ2-1; D tentatively reads TRBD1 or TRBD2 (5 bases each). V lost 5 bases and J 2 bases, leaving 13 bases between the germline ends. This CDR3 region has 15 residues. The germline V gene encodes CDR1 SGHVS and CDR2 FQNEAQ. CDR3 DNA sequence: TGTGCCAGCAGCATAATCGGGACGACCTACAATGAGCAGTTCTTC. This gives the protein CASSIIGTTYNEQFF.

Concerning this clonotype: One end of the junction is discordant with germline, which a read error may explain. The V call is TRBV5-6, the J call TRBJ1-1; TRBD1 aligns across 8 bases. Per germline, CDR1 SGHDT and CDR2 YYEEEE. CDR3 length: 14 amino acids. In DNA form, the CDR3 reads TGTGCCAGCAGGCAGACAGGGGTGGACACTGAAGCCTTCTTT. Translation: CASRQTGVDTEAFF. Full variable domain (missing parts from reference TRBV5-6 and TRBJ1-1): DAGVTQSPTHLIKTRGQQVTLRCSPKSGHDTVSWYQQALGQGPQFIFQYYEEEERQRGNFPDRFSGHQFPNYSSELNVNALLLGDSALYLCASRQTGVDTEAFFGQGTRLTVV.

This clonotype was detected many times. CDR3 nucleotides: TGTGCCAGCAGCCGCCCTCAGGGGAGCGAGCAGTACTTC. Translated, it gives CASSRPQGSEQYF. The V gene is TRBV6-5, the J gene TRBJ2-7, with D possibly matching TRBD1 (6 bases). The CDR3 covers 13 residues. Trimming took 6 bases from V and 6 from J, leaving 15 bases between them. Germline V CDR1 and CDR2: MNHEY, SVGAGI.

A remark on this clonotype: The junction and the germline gene differ at one end; a read error may be behind it. The chain is built from TRBV6-5 and TRBJ1-1; D gene ambiguous. CDR3 length: 13 amino acids. Germline lookup yields CDR1 MNHEY and CDR2 SVGAGI. CDR3 sequence: CTSSYEVNTEAFF. CDR3 nucleotides: TGTACCAGCAGTTACGAGGTGAACACTGAAGCTTTCTTT.

This clonotype was observed a single time. One end of the junction does not line up with germline, which may come from a read error. The chain employs TRBV6-5 and TRBJ2-7; D is unresolved. Germline loops: CDR1 MNHEY, CDR2 SVGAGI. This CDR3 contains 15 residues. CDR3 in amino acids: CTSSYSIVGFYEQYF. CDR3 DNA sequence: TGTACCAGCAGTTACTCGATCGTTGGCTTCTACGAACAGTACTTC.

To note about this clonotype: One junction end disagrees with the germline gene, perhaps due to a read error. The chain employs TRBV29-1 and TRBJ1-2; D unclear. Germline CDR1 is SQVTM and CDR2 is ANQGSEA. This CDR3 region has 12 residues. CDR3 amino acids: CSVEDMGYGYTF. CDR3 bases: TGCAGCGTTGAGGATATGGGCTATGGCTACACTTTC. Filled out from reference TRBV29-1 and TRBJ1-2, the complete variable domain reads SAVISQKPSRDICQRGTSLTIQCQVDSQVTMMFWYRQQPGQSLTLIATANQGSEATYESGFVIDKFPISRPNLTFSTLTVSNMSPEDSSIYLCSVEDMGYGYTFGSGTRLTVV.

Of note for this clonotype: A single base separates this from a much larger clone, so it may be a read error. The V call is TRBV5-8, the J call TRBJ2-2; weak D call: TRBD1 (6 bases). Germline CDR1 SGHTS, CDR2 YDEGEE. The CDR3 contains 16 residues. CDR3 nucleotide sequence: TGTGCCAGCAGGCCGAGCTGGGGGCAGGACACCGGGGAGCCGTTTTTT. It yields the protein CASRPSWGQDTGEPFF.

A note on this clonotype: This clone may be a read error of a much larger clone one base away. The chain couples TRBV6-5 to TRBJ2-1; 11 positions match TRBD2. Germline values: CDR1 MNHEY, CDR2 SVGAGI. The CDR3 has 18 amino acids. The CDR3 loop reads CASSYGRGISGRVNVQFF. The CDR3 nucleotides are TGTGCCAGCAGTTATGGGAGGGGAATTAGCGGGAGGGTTAATGTGCAGTTCTTC.

The chain links TRBV28 to TRBJ2-3, with D possibly TRBD1 on 5 matching bases. The ends were cut back, 7 bases at V and 7 bases at J, with 15 bases in the middle. This CDR3 is 13 amino acids long. The germline V gene has CDR1 MDHEN and CDR2 SYDVKM. The CDR3 loop reads CASTWGSANTQYF. The CDR3 region has the DNA TGTGCCAGCACTTGGGGCAGCGCAAATACGCAGTATTTT.